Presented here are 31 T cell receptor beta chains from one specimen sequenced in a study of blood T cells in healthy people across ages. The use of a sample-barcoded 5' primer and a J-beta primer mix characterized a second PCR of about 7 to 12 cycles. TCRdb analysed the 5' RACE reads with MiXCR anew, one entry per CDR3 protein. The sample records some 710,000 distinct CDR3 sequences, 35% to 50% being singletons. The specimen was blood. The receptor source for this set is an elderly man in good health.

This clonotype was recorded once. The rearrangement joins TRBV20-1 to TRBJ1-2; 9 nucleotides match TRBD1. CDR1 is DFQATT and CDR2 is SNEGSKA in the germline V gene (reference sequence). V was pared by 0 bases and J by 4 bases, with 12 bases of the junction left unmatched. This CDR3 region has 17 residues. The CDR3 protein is CSARDPGATGGRYGYTF. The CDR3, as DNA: TGCAGTGCTAGAGATCCCGGTGCGACAGGGGGACGCTATGGCTACACCTTC.

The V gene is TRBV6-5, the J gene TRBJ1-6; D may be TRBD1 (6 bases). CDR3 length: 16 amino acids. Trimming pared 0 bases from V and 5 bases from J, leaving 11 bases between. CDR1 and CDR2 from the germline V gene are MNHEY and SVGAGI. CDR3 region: CASSYSIYRDNSPLHF. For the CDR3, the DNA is TGTGCCAGCAGTTACTCGATCTACAGGGATAATTCACCCCTCCACTTT.

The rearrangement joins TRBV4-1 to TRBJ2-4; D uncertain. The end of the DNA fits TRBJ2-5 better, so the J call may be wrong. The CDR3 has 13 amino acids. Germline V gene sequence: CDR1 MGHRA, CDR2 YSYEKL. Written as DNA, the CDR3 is TGCGCCAGCAGCCCCCTTATAGGGGAGACCCAGTACTTC. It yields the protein CASSPLIGETQYF.

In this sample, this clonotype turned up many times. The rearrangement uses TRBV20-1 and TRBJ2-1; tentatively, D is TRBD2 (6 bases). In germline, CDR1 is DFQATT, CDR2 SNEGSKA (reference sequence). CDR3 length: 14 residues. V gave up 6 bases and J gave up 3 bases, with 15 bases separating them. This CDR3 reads CSAVELASYNEQFF. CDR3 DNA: TGCAGTGCCGTCGAGCTAGCGAGCTACAATGAGCAGTTCTTC.

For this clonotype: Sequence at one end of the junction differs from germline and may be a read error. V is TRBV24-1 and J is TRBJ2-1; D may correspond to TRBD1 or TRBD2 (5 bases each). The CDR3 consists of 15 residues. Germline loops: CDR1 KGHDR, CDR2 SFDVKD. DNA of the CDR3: TGTGCCGCCAGTGGTGGGACCGACCAACGCAATGAGCAGTTCTTC. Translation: CAASGGTDQRNEQFF.

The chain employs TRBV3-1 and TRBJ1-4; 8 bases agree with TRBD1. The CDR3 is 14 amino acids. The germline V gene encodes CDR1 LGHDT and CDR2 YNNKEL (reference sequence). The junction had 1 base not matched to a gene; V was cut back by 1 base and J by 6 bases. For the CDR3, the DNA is TGTGCCAGCAGCCAAGCAGGGGGCGATGAAAAACTGTTTTTT. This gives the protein CASSQAGGDEKLFF. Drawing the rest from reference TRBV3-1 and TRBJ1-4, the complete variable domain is DTAVSQTPKYLVTQMGNDKSIKCEQNLGHDTMYWYKQDSKKFLKIMFSYNNKELIINETVPNRFSPKSPDKAHLNLHINSLELGDSAVYFCASSQAGGDEKLFFGSGTQLSVL.

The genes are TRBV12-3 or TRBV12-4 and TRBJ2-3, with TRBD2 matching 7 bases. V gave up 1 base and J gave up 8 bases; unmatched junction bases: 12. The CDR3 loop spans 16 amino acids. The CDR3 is CASSLVSSGRAVTQYF. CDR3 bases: TGTGCCAGCAGTTTAGTCTCTAGCGGCAGAGCAGTTACGCAGTATTTT.

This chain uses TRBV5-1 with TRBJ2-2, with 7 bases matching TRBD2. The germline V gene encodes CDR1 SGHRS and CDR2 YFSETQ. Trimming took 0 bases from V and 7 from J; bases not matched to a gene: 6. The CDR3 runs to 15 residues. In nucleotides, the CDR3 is TGCGCCAGCAGCTTGGGGTCGCGGGAGCTCGGGGAGCTGTTTTTT. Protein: CASSLGSRELGELFF. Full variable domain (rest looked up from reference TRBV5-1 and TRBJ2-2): KAGVTQTPRYLIKTRGQQVTLSCSPISGHRSVSWYQQTPGQGLQFLFEYFSETQRNKGNFPGRFSGRQFSNSRSEMNVSTLELGDSALYLCASSLGSRELGELFFGEGSRLTVL.

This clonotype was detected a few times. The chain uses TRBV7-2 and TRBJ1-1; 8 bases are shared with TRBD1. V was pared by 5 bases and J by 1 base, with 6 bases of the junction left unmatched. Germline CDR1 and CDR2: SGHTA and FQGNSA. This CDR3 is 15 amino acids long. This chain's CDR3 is CASSGGQGSNTEAFF. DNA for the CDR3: TGTGCCAGCAGCGGTGGACAGGGCTCGAACACTGAAGCTTTCTTT.

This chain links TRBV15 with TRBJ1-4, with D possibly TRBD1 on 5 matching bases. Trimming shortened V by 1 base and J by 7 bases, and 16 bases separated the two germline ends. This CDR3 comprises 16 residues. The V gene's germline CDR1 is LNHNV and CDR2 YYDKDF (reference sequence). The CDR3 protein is CATSRGGEGAFEKLFF. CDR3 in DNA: TGTGCCACCAGCAGAGGGGGCGAGGGCGCGTTTGAAAAACTGTTTTTT.

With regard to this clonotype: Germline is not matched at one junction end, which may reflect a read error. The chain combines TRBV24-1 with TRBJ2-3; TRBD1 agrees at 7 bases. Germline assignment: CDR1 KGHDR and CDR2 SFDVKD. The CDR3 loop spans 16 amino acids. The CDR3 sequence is CASSDRQGTSTDTQYF. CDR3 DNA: TGTGCCTCCAGTGACCGACAGGGCACTAGCACAGATACGCAGTATTTT.

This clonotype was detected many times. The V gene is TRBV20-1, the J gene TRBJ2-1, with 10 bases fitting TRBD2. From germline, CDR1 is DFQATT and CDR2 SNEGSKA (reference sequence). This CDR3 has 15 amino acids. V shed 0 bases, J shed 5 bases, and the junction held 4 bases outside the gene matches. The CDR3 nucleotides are TGCAGTGCTAGAGATTCAAGCGGGAGGGACAATGAGCAGTTCTTC. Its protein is CSARDSSGRDNEQFF.

CDR3 bases: TGTGCCAGCAGCTTGGTTGGGACCGACAGGGGGAGTCAGCCCCAGCATTTT. Protein: CASSLVGTDRGSQPQHF. V and J are TRBV7-2 and TRBJ1-5; 9 nucleotides line up with TRBD1. The germline gives CDR1 SGHTA, CDR2 FQGNSA. CDR3 length: 17 residues. After removal of 3 bases from V and 6 bases from J, the junction contained 12 bases not matched to a gene.

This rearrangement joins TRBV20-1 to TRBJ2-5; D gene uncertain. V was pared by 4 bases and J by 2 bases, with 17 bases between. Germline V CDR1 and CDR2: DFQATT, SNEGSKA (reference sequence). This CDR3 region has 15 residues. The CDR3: CSANPSNFGQETQYF. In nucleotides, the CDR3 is TGCAGTGCTAACCCGTCCAACTTTGGGCAAGAGACCCAGTACTTC.

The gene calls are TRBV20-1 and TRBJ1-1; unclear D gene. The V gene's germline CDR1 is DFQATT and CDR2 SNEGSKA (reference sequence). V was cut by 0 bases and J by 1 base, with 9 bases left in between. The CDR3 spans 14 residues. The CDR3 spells CSARDIPANTEAFF. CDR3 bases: TGCAGTGCTAGAGATATCCCAGCGAACACTGAAGCTTTCTTT.

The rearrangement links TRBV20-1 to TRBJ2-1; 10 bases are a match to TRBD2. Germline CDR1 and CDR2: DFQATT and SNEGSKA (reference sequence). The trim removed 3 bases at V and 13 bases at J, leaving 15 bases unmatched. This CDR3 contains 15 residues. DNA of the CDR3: TGCAGTGCTAGCTTGTCGACTAGCGGGCTAGAGACCCAGTTCTTC. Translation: CSASLSTSGLETQFF.

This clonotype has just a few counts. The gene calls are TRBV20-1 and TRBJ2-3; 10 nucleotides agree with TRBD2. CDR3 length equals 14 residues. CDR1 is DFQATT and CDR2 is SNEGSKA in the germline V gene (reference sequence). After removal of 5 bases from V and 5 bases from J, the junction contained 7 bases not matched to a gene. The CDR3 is CSAGGSSGGDTQYF. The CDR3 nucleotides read TGCAGTGCTGGGGGCTCTAGCGGGGGAGATACGCAGTATTTT.

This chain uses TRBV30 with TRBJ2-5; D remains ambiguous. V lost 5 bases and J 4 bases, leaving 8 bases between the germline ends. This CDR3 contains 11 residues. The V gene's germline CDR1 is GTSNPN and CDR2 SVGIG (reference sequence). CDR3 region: CAWDHGETQYF. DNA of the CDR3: TGTGCCTGGGACCATGGAGAGACCCAGTACTTC.

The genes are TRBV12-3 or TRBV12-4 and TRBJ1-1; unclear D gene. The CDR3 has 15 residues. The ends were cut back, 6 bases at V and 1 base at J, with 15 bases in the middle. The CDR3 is CASRQTRAGNTEAFF. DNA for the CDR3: TGTGCCAGCAGACAGACGAGGGCTGGGAACACTGAAGCTTTCTTT.

DNA for the CDR3: TGCGCCAGCAGCCAAGTAGGGCAGTACGAAGCTTTCTTT. Translation: CASSQVGQYEAFF. The chain links TRBV4-1 to TRBJ1-1; D is uncertain. The germline gives CDR1 MGHRA, CDR2 YSYEKL. Between the trimmed V and J ends, which lost 1 base and 8 bases, there was a span of 11 bases. CDR3 size: 13 residues.

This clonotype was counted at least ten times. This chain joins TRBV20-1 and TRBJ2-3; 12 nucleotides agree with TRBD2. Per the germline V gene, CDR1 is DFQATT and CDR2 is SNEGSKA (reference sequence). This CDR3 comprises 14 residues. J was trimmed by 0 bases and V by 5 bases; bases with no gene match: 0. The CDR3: CSAGTSGSTDTQYF. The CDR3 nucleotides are TGCAGTGCTGGGACTAGCGGGAGCACAGATACGCAGTATTTT.

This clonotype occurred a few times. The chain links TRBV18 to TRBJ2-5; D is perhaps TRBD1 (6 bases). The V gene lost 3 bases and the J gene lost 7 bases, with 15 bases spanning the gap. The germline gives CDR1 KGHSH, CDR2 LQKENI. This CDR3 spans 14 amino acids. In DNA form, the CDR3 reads TGTGCCAGCTCACCGGGACAAACCGAAGGGACCCAGTACTTC. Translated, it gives CASSPGQTEGTQYF.

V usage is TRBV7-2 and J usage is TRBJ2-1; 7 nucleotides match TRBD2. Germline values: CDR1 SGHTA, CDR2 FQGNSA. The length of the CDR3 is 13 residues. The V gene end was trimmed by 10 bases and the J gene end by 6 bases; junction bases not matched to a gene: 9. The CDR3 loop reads CAINRDYLNEQFF. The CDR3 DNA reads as TGTGCCATAAACCGGGACTACCTCAATGAGCAGTTCTTC.

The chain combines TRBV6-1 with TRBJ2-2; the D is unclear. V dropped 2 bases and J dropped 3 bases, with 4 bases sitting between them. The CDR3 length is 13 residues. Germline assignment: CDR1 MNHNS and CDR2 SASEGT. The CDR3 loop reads CASSEQDTGELFF. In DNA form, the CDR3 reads TGTGCCAGCAGTGAACAGGACACCGGGGAGCTGTTTTTT.

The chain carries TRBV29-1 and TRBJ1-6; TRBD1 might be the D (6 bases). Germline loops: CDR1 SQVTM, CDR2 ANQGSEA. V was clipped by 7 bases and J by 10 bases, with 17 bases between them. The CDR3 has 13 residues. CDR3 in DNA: TGCAGCGCCCGCCGGACAGAGGAATCACCCCTCCACTTT. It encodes CSARRTEESPLHF.

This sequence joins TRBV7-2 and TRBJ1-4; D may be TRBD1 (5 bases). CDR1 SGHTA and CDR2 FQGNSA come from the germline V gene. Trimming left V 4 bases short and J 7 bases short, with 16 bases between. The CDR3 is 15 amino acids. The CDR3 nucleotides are TGTGCCAGCAGCTGGGCGGCCAGGGCTACTGAAAAACTGTTTTTT. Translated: CASSWAARATEKLFF.

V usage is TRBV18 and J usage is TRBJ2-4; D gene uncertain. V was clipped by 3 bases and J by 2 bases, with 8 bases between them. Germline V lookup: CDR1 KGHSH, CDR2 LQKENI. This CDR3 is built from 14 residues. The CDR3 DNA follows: TGTGCCAGCTCACCGGACGAGCCCAAAAACATTCAGTACTTC. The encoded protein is CASSPDEPKNIQYF.

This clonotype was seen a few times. The CDR3 coding sequence is TGTGCCTGGAGTGGGGCAGGGAATCAGCCCCAGCATTTT. It translates to CAWSGAGNQPQHF. The chain links TRBV30 to TRBJ1-5; maybe TRBD1 (5 bases). The CDR3 is made up of 13 amino acids. The ends were cut back, 1 base at V and 4 bases at J, with 8 bases in the middle. CDR1 GTSNPN and CDR2 SVGIG come from the germline V gene (reference sequence). The variable domain in full, completed from reference TRBV30 and TRBJ1-5, reads SQTIHQWPATLVQPVGSPLSLECTVEGTSNPNLYWYRQAAGRGLQLLFYSVGIGQISSEVPQNLSASRPQDRQFILSSKKLLLSDSGFYLCAWSGAGNQPQHFGDGTRLSIL.

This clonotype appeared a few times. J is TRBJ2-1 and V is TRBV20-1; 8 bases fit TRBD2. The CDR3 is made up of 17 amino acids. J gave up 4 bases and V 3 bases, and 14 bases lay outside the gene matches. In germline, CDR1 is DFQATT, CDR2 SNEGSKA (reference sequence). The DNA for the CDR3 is TGCAGTGCTAGTAGCTCGGGGGGGCTAGCGGTTTACAATGAGCAGTTCTTC. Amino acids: CSASSSGGLAVYNEQFF.

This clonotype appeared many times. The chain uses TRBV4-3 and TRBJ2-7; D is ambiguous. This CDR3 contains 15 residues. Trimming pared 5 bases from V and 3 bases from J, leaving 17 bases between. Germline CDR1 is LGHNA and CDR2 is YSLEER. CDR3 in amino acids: CASSATAGVLYEQYF. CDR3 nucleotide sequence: TGCGCCAGCAGCGCCACCGCTGGGGTCCTCTACGAGCAGTACTTC.

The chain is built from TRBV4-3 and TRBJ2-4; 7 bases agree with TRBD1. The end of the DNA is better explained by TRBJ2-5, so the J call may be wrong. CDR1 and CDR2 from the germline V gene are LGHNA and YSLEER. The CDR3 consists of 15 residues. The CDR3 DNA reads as TGCGCCAGCAGCCAAGATGGGGGACAGCAAGAGACCCAGTACTTC. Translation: CASSQDGGQQETQYF.